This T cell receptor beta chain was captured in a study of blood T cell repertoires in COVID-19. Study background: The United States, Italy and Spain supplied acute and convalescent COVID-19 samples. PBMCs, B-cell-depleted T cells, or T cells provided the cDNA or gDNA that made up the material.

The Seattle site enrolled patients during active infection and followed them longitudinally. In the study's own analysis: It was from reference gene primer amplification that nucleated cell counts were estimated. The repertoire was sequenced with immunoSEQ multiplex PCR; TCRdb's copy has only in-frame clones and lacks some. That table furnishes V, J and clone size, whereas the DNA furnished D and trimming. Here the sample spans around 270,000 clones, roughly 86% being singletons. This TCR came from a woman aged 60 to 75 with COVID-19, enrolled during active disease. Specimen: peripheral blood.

CDR3 DNA: TGTGCCAGCAGTTTGGGCAGGGGGCTGCTTAATGAAAAACTGTTTTTT. Its translation is CASSLGRGLLNEKLFF. This chain uses TRBV6-5 with TRBJ1-4, with 8 bases aligning to TRBD1. The CDR3 totals 16 residues. Germline CDR1 reads MNHEY; CDR2 reads SVGAGI. The J segment lost 4 bases and the V segment lost 4 bases, leaving 8 bases of the junction unmatched.